The 15 T cell receptor beta chains listed next were all sequenced from one sample in a study of T cell clonality in common variable immunodeficiency. The data were produced by immunoSEQ multiplex PCR, yet TCRdb's version contains in-frame clones alone and is incomplete. Captured here are about 52,000 clones, none seen once; the top ten comprise more than 1.5%. The sequenced material came from peripheral blood mononuclear cells. These receptor sequences come from a person aged 18-70 years in good health.

The chain's CDR3 is CASSIVRQISNQPQHF. CDR3 DNA (partial): TGTGCCAGTAGTATAGTGAGACAGATTAGCAATCAGCCC. V usage is TRBV19 and J usage is TRBJ1-5; a possible D gene is TRBD1 (5 bases). The read terminates 3 residues ahead of where the CDR3 ends, so the germline J gene completes it. Germline CDR1 LNHDA, CDR2 SQIVND (reference sequence). The CDR3 totals 16 residues. Trimming removed 1 base from V and 0 bases from J, with 10 bases in between.

This clone occurred many times. The read finishes 3 residues shy of the CDR3 end, and the germline J gene is used to complete it. This chain connects TRBV20-1 to TRBJ1-5, with TRBD1 matching over 8 bases. The CDR3 totals 15 residues. In germline, CDR1 is DFQATT, CDR2 SNEGSKA (reference sequence). V lost 4 bases, J lost 1 base, and 6 bases stayed unmatched. The CDR3 here is CSATTGVTSNQPQHF. The sequenced CDR3 bases are TGCAGTGCTACGACAGGGGTAACGAGCAATCAGCCC.

As concerns this clone: Coverage ceases 3 residues before the CDR3 finishes, and the germline J gene fills in the end. The V gene is TRBV6-2 or TRBV6-3, the J gene TRBJ2-1, with 9 bases identical to TRBD1. Losses at the gene ends were 8 bases for V and 5 bases for J; bases not matched to a gene: 10. Per the germline V gene, CDR1 is MNHEY and CDR2 is SVGEGT. The CDR3 runs 15 residues. Incomplete CDR3 DNA: TGTGCCAGCGACGAGACCGGGACAGGGAACAATGAG. This codes for CASDETGTGNNE. The full-length CDR3 reads as CASDETGTGNNEQFF.

In this sample, this clone turned up many times. With the read ending 3 residues before the CDR3 end, the germline J gene is used to fill in that end. V is TRBV19 and J is TRBJ2-7; possibly TRBD1 for D (5 bases). The germline V and J ends were trimmed by 6 bases and 5 bases, with 17 bases remaining between them. CDR1 and CDR2 from the germline V gene are LNHDA and SQIVND (reference sequence). CDR3 length: 14 amino acids. The sequenced part of the CDR3 DNA is TGTGCCAGTAGCCCGGGCAGGGAAGTGCACGAG. This encodes CASSPGREVHE. In full, the CDR3 is CASSPGREVHEQYF.

This clone was seen at least ten times. With the read ending 3 residues before the CDR3 end, the germline J gene is used to fill in that end. V is TRBV12-3 or TRBV12-4 and J is TRBJ2-1, with a possible D match to TRBD1 (5 bases). The ends were cut back, 6 bases at V and 8 bases at J, with 8 bases in the middle. This CDR3 comprises 11 residues. The CDR3 reads CASSARDEQFF. The DNA read from the CDR3 is TGTGCCAGCAGCGCCAGGGATGAG.

This clone occurred many times. The read halts 3 residues ahead of the CDR3 end, with the missing end drawn from the germline J gene. The chain combines TRBV2 with TRBJ1-5; 7 positions match TRBD1. The CDR3 length is 14 residues. Germline values: CDR1 SNHLY, CDR2 FYNNEI. V was pared by 6 bases and J by 1 base, with 3 bases of the junction left unmatched. CDR3 loop: CASRVTGSNQPQHF. CDR3 bases read: TGTGCCAGCAGGGTGACAGGGAGCAATCAGCCC.

This clone was observed at least ten times. Read coverage stops 3 residues before the CDR3 terminus; the germline J gene supplies the remainder. The chain is built from TRBV20-1 and TRBJ1-2; D remains unclear. The germline CDR1 and CDR2 sequences are DFQATT and SNEGSKA (reference sequence). The CDR3 is 12 residues long. Between the trimmed V and J ends, which lost 3 bases and 4 bases, there was a span of 9 bases. This chain's CDR3 is CSARFSVYGYTF. CDR3 DNA, as far as it was read: TGCAGTGCTAGGTTCTCAGTCTATGGC.

At least ten counts were recorded for this clone. The CDR3 goes on 3 residues after the read ends, and that part is filled in from the germline J gene. V and J are TRBV29-1 and TRBJ2-7, with a possible D match to TRBD1 (6 bases). The CDR3 is made up of 13 amino acids. Per germline, CDR1 SQVTM and CDR2 ANQGSEA. With 4 bases removed from V and 4 bases from J, the gap between germline ends came to 14 bases. CDR3 DNA (partial): TGCAGCGTTGGTTTGGGCAGGGGATACGAG. Translation: CSVGLGRGYE. In full, the CDR3 reads CSVGLGRGYEQYF.

In its sample, this clone was seen many times. The read ends 3 residues early relative to the CDR3; the germline J gene fills the gap. Other DNA sequences in the same sample also yield this CDR3. The chain carries TRBV20-1 and TRBJ1-5; D call uncertain. Per the germline V gene, CDR1 is DFQATT and CDR2 is SNEGSKA (reference sequence). This CDR3 is built from 14 residues. V was cut by 0 bases and J by 4 bases, with 10 bases left in between. The sequenced CDR3 bases are TGCAGTGCTAGAGATCTAGGAGGTAATCAGCCC. This gives the protein CSARDLGGNQP. The complete CDR3 sequence is CSARDLGGNQPQHF.

This clone appeared many times. The read halts 3 residues ahead of the CDR3 end, with the missing end drawn from the germline J gene. V is TRBV15 and J is TRBJ2-3; D gene unclear. From germline, CDR1 is LNHNV and CDR2 YYDKDF (reference sequence). Trimming cost V 4 bases and J 6 bases, with 11 bases left between them. The CDR3 is made up of 13 amino acids. The CDR3 is CATSIASPDTQYF. The covered CDR3 bases are TGTGCCACCAGCATAGCTTCTCCGGATACG.

This clone was picked up many times. The missing CDR3 end, 3 residues past where the read stops, is filled in from the germline J gene. The V gene is TRBV7-3, the J gene TRBJ2-7; 7 positions match TRBD2. The CDR3 loop spans 17 amino acids. Germline V lookup: CDR1 SGHTA, CDR2 FQGTGA. The V gene end was trimmed by 1 base and the J gene end by 1 base; junction bases not matched to a gene: 10. CDR3 amino acids: CASSLNAVAGLSYEQYF. Incomplete CDR3 DNA: TGTGCCAGCAGCTTAAATGCGGTCGCGGGACTATCCTACGAG. The full variable domain, rest sourced from reference TRBV7-3 and TRBJ2-7, is GAGVSQTPSNKVTEKGKYVELRCDPISGHTALYWYRQSLGQGPEFLIYFQGTGAADDSGLPNDRFFAVRPEGSVSTLKIQRTERGDSAVYLCASSLNAVAGLSYEQYFGPGTRLTVT.

This clone was seen ten or more times. The observed sequence ends 3 residues before the CDR3 terminus, with the missing tail filled in from the germline J gene. The chain joins TRBV6-1 to TRBJ1-2; D is perhaps TRBD1 (5 bases). Germline V gene data show CDR1 as MNHNS and CDR2 as SASEGT. Trimming cost V 1 base and J 6 bases, with 9 bases left between them. CDR3 length: 13 residues. The CDR3 bases that were read are TGTGCCAGCAGTGAAGTCAGGGCCCATGGC. Its protein product is CASSEVRAHG. The complete CDR3 sequence is CASSEVRAHGYTF.

The sample holds many counts of this clone. The observed sequence ends 3 residues before the CDR3 terminus, with the missing tail filled in from the germline J gene. This chain uses TRBV11-2 with TRBJ1-2, with unresolved D. V lost 5 bases to trimming and J lost 4 bases, with 14 bases between them. The CDR3 sequence is 14 residues long. CDR1 is SGHAT, CDR2 FQNNGV, per germline. The CDR3 bases that were read are TGTGCCAGCAGCCCTAGAGAGGTCCTCTATGGC. Translated: CASSPREVLYG. In full, the CDR3 is CASSPREVLYGYTF.

This clone was picked up many times. The CDR3 is cut off 3 residues early in the read; its end comes from the germline J gene. The V gene is TRBV15, the J gene TRBJ2-1; 8 nucleotides agree with TRBD2. The length of the CDR3 is 14 residues. V dropped 8 bases and J dropped 5; count of bases not matched to a gene: 8. Germline values: CDR1 LNHNV, CDR2 YYDKDF (reference sequence). The CDR3 loop is CATWSGSVNNEQFF. The DNA read from the CDR3 is TGTGCCACCTGGAGCGGGAGTGTGAACAATGAG.

This clone was seen many times. The read terminates 3 residues ahead of where the CDR3 ends, so the germline J gene completes it. This sequence joins TRBV20-1 and TRBJ2-2; maybe TRBD2 (6 bases). The CDR3 totals 13 residues. The germline V gene has CDR1 DFQATT and CDR2 SNEGSKA (reference sequence). The CDR3 DNA, read in part, is TGCAGTGCTAGTCGGGACTTTAATGAAAAG. It yields the protein CSASRDFNEK. The CDR3 reads in full as CSASRDFNEKLFF.